This T cell receptor beta chain came from a study of T cell changes during pregnancy in multiple sclerosis. The method was immunoSEQ multiplex PCR; TCRdb's version includes in-frame clones alone and lacks a portion of them. The sample yields approximately 93,000 clones, approximately 90% seen once. CDR3 size: 14 residues. V dropped 6 bases and J dropped 4; count of bases not matched to a gene: 8. The V gene's germline CDR1 is SNHLY and CDR2 FYNNEI. The source material was peripheral blood, sampled before pregnancy. The clonotype comes from a female donor with multiple sclerosis, enrolled in a pregnancy study. The J gene is TRBJ2-7, the V gene TRBV2, with TRBD1 matching over 8 bases. The CDR3 spells CASSGTGPPYEQYF. CDR3 nucleotide sequence: TGTGCCAGCAGCGGGACAGGTCCACCGTACGAGCAGTACTTC.